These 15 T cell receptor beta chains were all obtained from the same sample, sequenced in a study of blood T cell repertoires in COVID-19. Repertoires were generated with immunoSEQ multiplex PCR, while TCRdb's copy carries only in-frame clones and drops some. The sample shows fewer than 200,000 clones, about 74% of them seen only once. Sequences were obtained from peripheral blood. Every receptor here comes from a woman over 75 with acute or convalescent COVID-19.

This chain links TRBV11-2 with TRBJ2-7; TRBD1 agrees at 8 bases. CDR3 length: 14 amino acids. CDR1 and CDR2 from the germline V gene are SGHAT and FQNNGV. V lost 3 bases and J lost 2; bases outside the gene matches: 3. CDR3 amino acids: CASSFGQGPYEQYF. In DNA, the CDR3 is TGTGCCAGCAGCTTCGGACAGGGTCCCTACGAGCAGTACTTC.

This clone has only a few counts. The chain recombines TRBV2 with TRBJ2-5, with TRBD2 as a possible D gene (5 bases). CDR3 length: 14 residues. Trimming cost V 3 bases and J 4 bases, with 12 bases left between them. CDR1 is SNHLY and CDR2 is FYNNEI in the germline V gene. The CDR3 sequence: CASSDSVEGETQYF. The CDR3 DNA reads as TGTGCCAGCAGTGACAGTGTCGAGGGAGAGACCCAGTACTTC.

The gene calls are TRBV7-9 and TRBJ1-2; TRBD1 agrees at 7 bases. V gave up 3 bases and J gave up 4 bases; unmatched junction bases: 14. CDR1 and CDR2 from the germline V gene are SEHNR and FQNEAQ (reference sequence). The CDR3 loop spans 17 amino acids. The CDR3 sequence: CASSFGPDRVAPYGYTF. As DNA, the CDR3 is TGTGCCAGCAGCTTCGGACCCGACAGGGTTGCCCCCTATGGCTACACCTTC.

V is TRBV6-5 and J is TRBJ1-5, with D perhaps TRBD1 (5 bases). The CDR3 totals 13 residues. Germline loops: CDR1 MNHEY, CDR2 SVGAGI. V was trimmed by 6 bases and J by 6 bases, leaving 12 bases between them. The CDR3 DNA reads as TGTGCCAGCAGCGCCGACAGAATTCAGCCCCAGCATTTT. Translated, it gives CASSADRIQPQHF.

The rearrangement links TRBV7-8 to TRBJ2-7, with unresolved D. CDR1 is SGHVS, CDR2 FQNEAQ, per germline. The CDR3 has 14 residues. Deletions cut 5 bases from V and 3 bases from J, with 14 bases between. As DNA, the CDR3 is TGTGCCAGCAGCAGGTCCAAAAGAGGCTACGAGCAGTACTTC. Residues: CASSRSKRGYEQYF.

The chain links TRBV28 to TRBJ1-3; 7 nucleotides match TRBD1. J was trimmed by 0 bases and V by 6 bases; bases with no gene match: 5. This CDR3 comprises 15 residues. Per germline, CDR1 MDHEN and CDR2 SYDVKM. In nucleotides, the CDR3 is TGTGCCAGCAGAGTCAGGGGGGACTCTGGAAACACCATATATTTT. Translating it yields CASRVRGDSGNTIYF.

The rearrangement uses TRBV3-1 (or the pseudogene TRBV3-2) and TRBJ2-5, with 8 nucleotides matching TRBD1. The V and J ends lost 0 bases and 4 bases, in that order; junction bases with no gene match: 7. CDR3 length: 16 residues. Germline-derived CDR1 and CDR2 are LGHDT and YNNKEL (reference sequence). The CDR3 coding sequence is TGTGCCAGCAGCCAAGATCCGCAGGGGGCAGGAGAGACCCAGTACTTC. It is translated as CASSQDPQGAGETQYF.

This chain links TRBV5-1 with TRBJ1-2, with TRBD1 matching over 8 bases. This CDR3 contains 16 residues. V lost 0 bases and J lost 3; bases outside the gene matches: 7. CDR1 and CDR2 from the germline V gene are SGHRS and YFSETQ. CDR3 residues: CASSLAAAGGHYGYTF. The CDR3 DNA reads TGCGCCAGCAGCTTGGCCGCGGCAGGGGGCCACTATGGCTACACCTTC.

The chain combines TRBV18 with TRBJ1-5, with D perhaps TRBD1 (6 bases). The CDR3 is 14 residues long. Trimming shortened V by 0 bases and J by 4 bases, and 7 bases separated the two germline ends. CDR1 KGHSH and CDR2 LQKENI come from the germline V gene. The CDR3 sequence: CASSPPGGNQPQHF. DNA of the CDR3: TGTGCCAGCTCACCACCAGGGGGAAATCAGCCCCAGCATTTT.

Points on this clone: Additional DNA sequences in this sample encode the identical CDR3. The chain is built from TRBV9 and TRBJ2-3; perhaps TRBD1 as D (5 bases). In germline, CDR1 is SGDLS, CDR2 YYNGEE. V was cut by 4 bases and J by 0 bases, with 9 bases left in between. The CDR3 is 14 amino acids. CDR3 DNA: TGTGCCAGCAGCCTTAGGGGAAGCACAGATACGCAGTATTTT. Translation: CASSLRGSTDTQYF.

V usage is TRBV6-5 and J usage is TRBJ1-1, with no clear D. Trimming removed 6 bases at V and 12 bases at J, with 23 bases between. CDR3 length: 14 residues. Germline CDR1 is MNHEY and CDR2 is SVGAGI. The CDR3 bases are TGTGCCAGCAGCGATACCTTTGAGGGCGCGAGGCCTTTCTTT. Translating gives CASSDTFEGARPFF.

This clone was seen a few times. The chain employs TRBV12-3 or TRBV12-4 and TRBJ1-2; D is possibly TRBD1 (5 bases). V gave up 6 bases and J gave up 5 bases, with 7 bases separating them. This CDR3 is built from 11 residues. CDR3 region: CASRRQYGYTF. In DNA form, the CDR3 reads TGTGCCAGCAGGCGACAGTATGGCTACACCTTC.

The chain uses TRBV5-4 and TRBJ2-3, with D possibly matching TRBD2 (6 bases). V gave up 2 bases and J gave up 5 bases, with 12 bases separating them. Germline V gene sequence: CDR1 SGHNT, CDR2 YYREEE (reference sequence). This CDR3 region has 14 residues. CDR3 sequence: CASSFQLAGDTQYF. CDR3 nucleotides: TGTGCCAGCAGCTTTCAACTAGCAGGAGATACGCAGTATTTT.

The CDR3 spells CASSLAGTGRSQPQHF. Here the CDR3 DNA reads TGTGCCAGCAGTTTGGCCGGGACAGGGAGGAGTCAGCCCCAGCATTTT. The chain couples TRBV28 to TRBJ1-5; TRBD1 agrees at 9 bases. J lost 6 bases, V lost 3 bases, and 9 bases had no gene match. The CDR3 contains 16 residues. CDR1 is MDHEN and CDR2 is SYDVKM in the germline V gene.

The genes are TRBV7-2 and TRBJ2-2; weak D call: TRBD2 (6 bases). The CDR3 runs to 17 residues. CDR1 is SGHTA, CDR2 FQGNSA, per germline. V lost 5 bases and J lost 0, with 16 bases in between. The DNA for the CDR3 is TGTGCCAGCAGCCAAAAGTCGGCTAGCGCGAACACCGGGGAGCTGTTTTTT. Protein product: CASSQKSASANTGELFF.